This passage covers 2 T cell receptor beta chains from one sample sequenced in a study of T cells after yellow fever vaccination (dated by TCRdb to about 2019). The treatment or condition label on this specimen signifies: live attenuated yellow fever vaccine strain. Library preparation used 5' RACE. The sample was run on an Illumina HiSeq 2500. TCRdb took the public reads, trimmed them with fastp at Q25, ran MiXCR for clone calling and kept in-frame beta chains. Each CDR3 protein appears once, grouped with its most common genes and DNA. Recorded for this sample are some 63,000 distinct CDR3 sequences; about 7% of them occurred a single time. The ten biggest clones cover around 34% of the sample. The sample was CD8+ T cells sorted from PBMCs, taken 15 days after the yellow fever booster vaccination. All receptors derive from a man aged 25 to 40 who received the YFV17D yellow fever vaccine.

This clonotype was observed many times. The rearrangement uses TRBV7-8 and TRBJ1-4, with D possibly TRBD1 on 6 matching bases. The CDR3 totals 15 residues. Trimming cost V 5 bases and J 3 bases, with 13 bases left between them. CDR1 and CDR2 (germline): SGHVS, FQNEAQ. This CDR3 is CASSKNRVANEKLFF. The CDR3 nucleotides read TGTGCCAGCAGCAAAAACAGGGTAGCTAATGAAAAACTGTTTTTT.

The gene calls are TRBV27 and TRBJ2-1, with TRBD2 matching 7 bases. The CDR3 runs 16 residues. The V and J ends lost 3 bases and 5 bases, in that order; junction bases with no gene match: 10. Per germline, CDR1 MNHEY and CDR2 SMNVEV (reference sequence). CDR3 residues: CASSFHLAGDNNEQFF. In DNA, the CDR3 is TGTGCCAGCAGTTTCCATCTTGCGGGAGACAACAATGAGCAGTTCTTC.